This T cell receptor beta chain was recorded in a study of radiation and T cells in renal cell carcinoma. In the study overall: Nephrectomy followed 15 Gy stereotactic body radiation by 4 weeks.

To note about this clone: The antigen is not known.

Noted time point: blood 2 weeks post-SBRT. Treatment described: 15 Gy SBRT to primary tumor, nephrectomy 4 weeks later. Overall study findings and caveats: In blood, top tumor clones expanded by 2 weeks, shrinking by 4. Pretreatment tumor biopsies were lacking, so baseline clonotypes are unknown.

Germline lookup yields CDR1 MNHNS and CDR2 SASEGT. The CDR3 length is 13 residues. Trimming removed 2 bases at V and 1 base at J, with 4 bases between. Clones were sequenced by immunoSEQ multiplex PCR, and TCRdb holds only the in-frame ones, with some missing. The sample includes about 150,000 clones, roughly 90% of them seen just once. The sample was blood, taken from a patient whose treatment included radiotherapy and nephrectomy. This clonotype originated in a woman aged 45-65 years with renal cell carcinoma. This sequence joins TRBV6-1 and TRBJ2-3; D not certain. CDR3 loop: CASSESGTDTQYF. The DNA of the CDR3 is TGTGCCAGCAGTGAATCAGGCACAGATACGCAGTATTTT.